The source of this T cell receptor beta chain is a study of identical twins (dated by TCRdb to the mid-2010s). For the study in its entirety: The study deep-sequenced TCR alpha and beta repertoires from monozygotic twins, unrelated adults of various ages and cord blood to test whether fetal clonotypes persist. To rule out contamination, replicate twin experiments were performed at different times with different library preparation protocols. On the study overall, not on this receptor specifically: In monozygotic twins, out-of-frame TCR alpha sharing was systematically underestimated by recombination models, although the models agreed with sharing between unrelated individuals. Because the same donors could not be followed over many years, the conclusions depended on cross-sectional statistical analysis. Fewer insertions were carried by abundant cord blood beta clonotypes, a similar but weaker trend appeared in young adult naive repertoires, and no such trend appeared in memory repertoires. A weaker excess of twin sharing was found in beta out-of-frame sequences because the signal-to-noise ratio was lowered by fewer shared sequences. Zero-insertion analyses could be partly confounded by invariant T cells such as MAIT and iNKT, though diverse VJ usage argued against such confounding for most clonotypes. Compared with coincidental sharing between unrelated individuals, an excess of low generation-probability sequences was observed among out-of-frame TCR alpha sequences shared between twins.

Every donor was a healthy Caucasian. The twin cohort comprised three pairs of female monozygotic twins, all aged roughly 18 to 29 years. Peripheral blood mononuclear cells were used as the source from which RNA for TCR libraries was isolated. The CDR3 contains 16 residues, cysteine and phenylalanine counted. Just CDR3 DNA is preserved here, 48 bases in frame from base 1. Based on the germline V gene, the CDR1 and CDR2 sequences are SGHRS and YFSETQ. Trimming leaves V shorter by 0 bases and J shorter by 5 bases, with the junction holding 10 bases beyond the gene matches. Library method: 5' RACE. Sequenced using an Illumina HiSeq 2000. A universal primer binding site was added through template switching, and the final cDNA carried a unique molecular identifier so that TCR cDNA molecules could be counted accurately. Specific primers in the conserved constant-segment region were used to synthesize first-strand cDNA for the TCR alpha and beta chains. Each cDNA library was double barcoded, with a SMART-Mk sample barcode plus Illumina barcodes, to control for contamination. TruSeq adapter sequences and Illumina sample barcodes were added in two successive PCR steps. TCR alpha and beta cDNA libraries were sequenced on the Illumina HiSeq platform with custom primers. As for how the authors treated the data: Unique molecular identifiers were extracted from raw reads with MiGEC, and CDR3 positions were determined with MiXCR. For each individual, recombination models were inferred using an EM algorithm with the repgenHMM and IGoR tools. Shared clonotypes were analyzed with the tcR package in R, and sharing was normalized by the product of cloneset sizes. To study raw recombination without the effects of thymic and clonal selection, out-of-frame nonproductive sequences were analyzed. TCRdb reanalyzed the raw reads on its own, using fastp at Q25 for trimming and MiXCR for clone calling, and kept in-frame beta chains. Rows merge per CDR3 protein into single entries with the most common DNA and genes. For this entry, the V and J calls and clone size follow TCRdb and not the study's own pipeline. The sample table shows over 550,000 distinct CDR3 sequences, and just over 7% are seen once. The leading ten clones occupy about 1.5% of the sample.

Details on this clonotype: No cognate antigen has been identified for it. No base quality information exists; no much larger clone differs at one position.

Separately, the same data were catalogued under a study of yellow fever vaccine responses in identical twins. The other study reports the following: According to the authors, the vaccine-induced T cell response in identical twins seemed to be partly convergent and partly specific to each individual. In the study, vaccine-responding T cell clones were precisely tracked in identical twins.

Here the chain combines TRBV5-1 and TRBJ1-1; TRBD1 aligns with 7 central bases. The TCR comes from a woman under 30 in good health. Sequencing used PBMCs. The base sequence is TGCGCCAGCAGCTTGGCCATAAAGCAGGGGGGGACTGAAGCTTTCTTT. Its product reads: CASSLAIKQGGTEAFF.